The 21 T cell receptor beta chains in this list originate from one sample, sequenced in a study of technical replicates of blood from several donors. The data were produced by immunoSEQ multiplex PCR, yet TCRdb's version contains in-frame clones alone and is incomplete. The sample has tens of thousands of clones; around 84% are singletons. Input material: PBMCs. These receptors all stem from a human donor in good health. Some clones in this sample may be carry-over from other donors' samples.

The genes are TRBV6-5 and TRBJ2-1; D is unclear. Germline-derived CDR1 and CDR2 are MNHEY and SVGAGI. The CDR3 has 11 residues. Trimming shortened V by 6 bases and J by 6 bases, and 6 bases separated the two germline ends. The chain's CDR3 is CASSHFNEQFF. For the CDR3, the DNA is TGTGCCAGCAGCCACTTCAATGAGCAGTTCTTC.

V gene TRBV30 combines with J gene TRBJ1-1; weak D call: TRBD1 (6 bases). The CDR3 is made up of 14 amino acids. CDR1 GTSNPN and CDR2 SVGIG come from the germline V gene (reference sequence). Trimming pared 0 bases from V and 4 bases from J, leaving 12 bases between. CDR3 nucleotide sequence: TGTGCCTGGAGTGTAACGGGGGGCGGCACTGAAGCTTTCTTT. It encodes CAWSVTGGGTEAFF.

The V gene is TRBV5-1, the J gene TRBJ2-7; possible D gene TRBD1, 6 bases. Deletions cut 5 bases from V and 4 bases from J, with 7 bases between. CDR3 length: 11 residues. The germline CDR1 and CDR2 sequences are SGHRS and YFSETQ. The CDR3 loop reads CASRTGYEQYF. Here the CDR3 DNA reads TGCGCCAGCAGGACAGGTTACGAGCAGTACTTC.

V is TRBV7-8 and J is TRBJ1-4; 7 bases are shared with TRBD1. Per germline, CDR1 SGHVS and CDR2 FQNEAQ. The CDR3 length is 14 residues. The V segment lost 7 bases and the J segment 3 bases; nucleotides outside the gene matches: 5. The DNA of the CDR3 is TGTGCCAGCACCCAGGGGGGAGCTAATGAAAAACTGTTTTTT. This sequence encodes CASTQGGANEKLFF.

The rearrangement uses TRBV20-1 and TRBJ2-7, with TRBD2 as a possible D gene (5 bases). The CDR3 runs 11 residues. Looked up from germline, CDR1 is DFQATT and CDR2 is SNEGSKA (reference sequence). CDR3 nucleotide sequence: TGCAGCGGGCTCCGGGGCTACGAGCAGTACTTC. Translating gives CSGLRGYEQYF.

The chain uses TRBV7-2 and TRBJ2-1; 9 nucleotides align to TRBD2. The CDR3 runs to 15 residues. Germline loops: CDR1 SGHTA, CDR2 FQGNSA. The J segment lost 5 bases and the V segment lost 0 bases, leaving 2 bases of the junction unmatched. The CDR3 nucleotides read TGTGCCAGCAGCTTAGCTAGCGGGAGAAACAATGAGCAGTTCTTC. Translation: CASSLASGRNNEQFF.

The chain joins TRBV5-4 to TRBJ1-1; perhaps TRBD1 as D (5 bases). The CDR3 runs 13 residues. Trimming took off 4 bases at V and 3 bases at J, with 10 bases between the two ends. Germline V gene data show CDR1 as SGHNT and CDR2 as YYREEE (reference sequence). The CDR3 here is CASSPTGDTEAFF. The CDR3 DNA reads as TGTGCCAGCAGCCCCACGGGGGACACTGAAGCTTTCTTT.

CDR3 nucleotide sequence: TGTGCCAGCAGCTTAGAGCAGGGCAAGTGGGAACCCCAGCATTTT. Its translation: CASSLEQGKWEPQHF. The chain has TRBV7-2 and TRBJ1-5; weak D call: TRBD1 (5 bases). The CDR3 is made up of 15 amino acids. Between the trimmed V and J ends, which lost 1 base and 10 bases, there was a span of 17 bases. Per the germline V gene, CDR1 is SGHTA and CDR2 is FQGNSA.

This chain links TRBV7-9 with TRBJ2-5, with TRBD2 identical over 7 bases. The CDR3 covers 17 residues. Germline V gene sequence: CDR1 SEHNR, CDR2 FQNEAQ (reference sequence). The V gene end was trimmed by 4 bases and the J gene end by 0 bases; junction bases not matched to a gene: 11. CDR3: CASSSPGASGNQETQYF. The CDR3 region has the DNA TGTGCCAGCAGCTCCCCCGGCGCTAGCGGAAACCAAGAGACCCAGTACTTC. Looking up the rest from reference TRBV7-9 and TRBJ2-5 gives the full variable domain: DTGVSQNPRHKITKRGQNVTFRCDPISEHNRLYWYRQTLGQGPEFLTYFQNEAQLEKSRLLSDRFSAERPKGSFSTLEIQRTEQGDSAMYLCASSSPGASGNQETQYFGPGTRLLVL.

The CDR3 bases are TGTGCCAGCAGCCGCGGAGCTAATGAAAAACTGTTTTTT. It yields the protein CASSRGANEKLFF. V and J are TRBV7-9 and TRBJ1-4, with unresolved D. This CDR3 is built from 13 residues. The ends were cut back, 5 bases at V and 3 bases at J, with 7 bases in the middle. The V gene's germline CDR1 is SEHNR and CDR2 FQNEAQ (reference sequence).

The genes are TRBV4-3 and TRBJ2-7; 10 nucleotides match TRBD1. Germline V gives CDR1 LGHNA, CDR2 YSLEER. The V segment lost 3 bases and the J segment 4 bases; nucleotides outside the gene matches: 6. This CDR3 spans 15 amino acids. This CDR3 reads CASSHYRDRGYEQYF. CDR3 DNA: TGCGCCAGCAGCCATTACCGGGACAGGGGTTACGAGCAGTACTTC.

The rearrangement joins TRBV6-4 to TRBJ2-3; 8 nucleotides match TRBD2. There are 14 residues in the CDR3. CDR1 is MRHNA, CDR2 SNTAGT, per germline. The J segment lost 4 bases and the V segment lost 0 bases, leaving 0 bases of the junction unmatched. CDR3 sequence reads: CASSDSRGADTQYF. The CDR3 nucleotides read TGTGCCAGCAGTGACTCGCGGGGGGCAGATACGCAGTATTTT.

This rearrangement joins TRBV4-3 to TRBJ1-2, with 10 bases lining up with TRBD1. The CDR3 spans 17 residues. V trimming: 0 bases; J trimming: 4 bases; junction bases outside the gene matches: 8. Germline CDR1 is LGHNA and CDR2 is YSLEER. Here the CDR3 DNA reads TGCGCCAGCAGCCAAGAGTGGAGGACAGGGGGGTCCTATGGCTACACCTTC. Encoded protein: CASSQEWRTGGSYGYTF.

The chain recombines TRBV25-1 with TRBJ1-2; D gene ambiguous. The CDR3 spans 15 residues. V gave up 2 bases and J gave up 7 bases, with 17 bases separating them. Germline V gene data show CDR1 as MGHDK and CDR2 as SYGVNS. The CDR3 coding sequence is TGTGCCAGCAGTGAAGTGGGCAAAGCTGTTCGTGGCTACACCTTC. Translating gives CASSEVGKAVRGYTF.

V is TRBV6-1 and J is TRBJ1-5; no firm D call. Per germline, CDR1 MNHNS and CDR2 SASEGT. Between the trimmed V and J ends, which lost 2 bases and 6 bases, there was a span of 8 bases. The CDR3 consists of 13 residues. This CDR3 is CASSEQMLQPQHF. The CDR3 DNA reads TGTGCCAGCAGTGAACAGATGCTTCAGCCCCAGCATTTT.

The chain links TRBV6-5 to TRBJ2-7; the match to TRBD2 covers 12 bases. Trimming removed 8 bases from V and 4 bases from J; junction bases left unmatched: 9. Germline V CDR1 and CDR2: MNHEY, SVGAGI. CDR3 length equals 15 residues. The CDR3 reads CASRPLAGGFYEQYF. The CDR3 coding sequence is TGTGCCAGCCGTCCACTAGCGGGAGGCTTTTACGAGCAGTACTTC.

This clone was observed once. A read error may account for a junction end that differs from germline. Here the CDR3 DNA reads TGTGCCAGCAGCGAGAGCGGGGGGCGAGGGGCTAGGGACTTC. Translation: CASSESGGRGARDF. The genes are TRBV7-8 and TRBJ2-7, with 9 bases that match TRBD2. The CDR3 covers 14 residues. Germline V gives CDR1 SGHVS, CDR2 FQNEAQ. The whole variable domain, remainder taken from reference TRBV7-8 and TRBJ2-7, is GAGVSQSPRYKVAKRGQDVALRCDPISGHVSLFWYQQALGQGPEFLTYFQNEAQLDKSGLPSDRFFAERPEGSVSTLKIQRTQQEDSAVYLCASSESGGRGARDFGPGTRLTVT.

The CDR3 here is CASTGEETQYF. In DNA form, the CDR3 reads TGTGCCAGCACGGGGGAAGAGACCCAGTACTTC. The chain carries TRBV2 and TRBJ2-5; D perhaps matches TRBD2 (6 bases). The CDR3 has 11 residues. Germline CDR1 SNHLY, CDR2 FYNNEI. Trimming left V 7 bases short and J 3 bases short, with 6 bases between.

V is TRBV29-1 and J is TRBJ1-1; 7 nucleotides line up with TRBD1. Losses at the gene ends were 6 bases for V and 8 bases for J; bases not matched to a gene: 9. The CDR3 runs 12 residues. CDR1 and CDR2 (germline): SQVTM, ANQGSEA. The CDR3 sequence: CSVDEGATEAFF. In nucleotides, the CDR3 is TGCAGCGTAGACGAGGGGGCCACAGAAGCTTTCTTT.

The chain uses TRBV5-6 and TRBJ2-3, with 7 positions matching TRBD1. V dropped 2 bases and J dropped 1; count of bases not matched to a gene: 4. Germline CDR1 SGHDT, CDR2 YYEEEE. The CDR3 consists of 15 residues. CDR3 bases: TGTGCCAGCAGCTTAACAGGGGTCGGCACAGATACGCAGTATTTT. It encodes CASSLTGVGTDTQYF.

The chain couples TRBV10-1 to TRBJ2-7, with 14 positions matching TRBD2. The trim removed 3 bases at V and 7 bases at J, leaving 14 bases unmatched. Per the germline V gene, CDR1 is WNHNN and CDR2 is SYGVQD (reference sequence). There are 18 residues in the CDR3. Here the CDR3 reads CASSETGTSGSLPEEQYF. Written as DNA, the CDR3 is TGCGCCAGCAGTGAAACCGGGACTAGCGGGAGCCTCCCCGAGGAGCAGTACTTC.